This T cell receptor (beta chain) was identified during a study of OX40 agonist ivuxolimab in advanced cancers. Assay: immunoSEQ multiplex PCR; the TCRdb copy retains only in-frame clones and omits some. In the table there are under 100,000 clones, 84% of which are singletons. The study sampled blood at baseline, cycle 4 day 1, and cycle 7 day 1. With V trimmed by 0 bases and J by 3 bases, 5 bases remained unmatched. In germline, CDR1 is SGDLS, CDR2 YYNGEE. This CDR3 comprises 16 residues. Specimen: CD4+ or CD8+ T cells sorted from blood, collected in a trial of the OX40 agonist ivuxolimab. J is TRBJ2-3 and V is TRBV9; 9 positions agree with TRBD2. This sequence was found in an adult with an advanced solid tumor such as melanoma, head and neck, liver or kidney cancer. As DNA, the CDR3 is TGTGCCAGCAGCGTAGTGCGTAGCGGGAGAACAGATACGCAGTATTTT. This gives the protein CASSVVRSGRTDTQYF.